This TCR beta chain was sequenced in a study of cytomegalovirus exposure and HLA in healthy donors. Study-wide results and limits: DRB1 had the most TCR associations and HLA-C the fewest, a later analysis found, with rates varying by HLA locus. Reportedly, cytomegalovirus status was diagnosed with high sensitivity and specificity. Fewer N-insertions (relative to the roughly 660-donor mean) were reportedly seen in an Asian-associated ancestry cluster in a later analysis.

Primers for the PCR totalled 60 Vbeta and 13 Jbeta. Assay used: immunoSEQ multiplex PCR; TCRdb lists only in-frame clones, some missing. Of roughly 160,000 clones in the sample, approximately 80% were seen once. Remarks on this clone: Its antigen is still unknown.

V shed 5 bases, J shed 10 bases, and the junction held 8 bases outside the gene matches. The CDR3 covers 15 residues. Germline CDR1 MNHEY, CDR2 SMNVEV (reference sequence). The sample was PBMCs. The receptor was derived from a woman aged 45-65 years in good health and CMV-seropositive. The chain joins TRBV27 to TRBJ1-6; TRBD1 agrees at 10 bases. The CDR3 here is CASSAPGQGSSPLHF. CDR3 coding DNA: TGTGCCAGCAGTGCTCCGGGACAGGGGAGCTCACCCCTCCACTTT.